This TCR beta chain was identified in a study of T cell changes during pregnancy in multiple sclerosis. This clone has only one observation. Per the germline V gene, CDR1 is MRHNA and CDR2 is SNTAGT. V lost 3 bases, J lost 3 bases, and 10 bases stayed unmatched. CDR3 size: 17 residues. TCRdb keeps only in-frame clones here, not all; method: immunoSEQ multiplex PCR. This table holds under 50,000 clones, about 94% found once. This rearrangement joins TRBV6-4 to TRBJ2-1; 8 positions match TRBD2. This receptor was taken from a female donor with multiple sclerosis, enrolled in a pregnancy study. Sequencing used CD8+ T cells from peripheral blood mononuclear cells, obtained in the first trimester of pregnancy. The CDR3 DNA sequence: TGTGCCAGCAGTGAATCCCTTACTAGCGGTTACTACAATGAGCAGTTCTTC. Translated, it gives CASSESLTSGYYNEQFF.